The 23 T cell receptor beta chains in this list originate from one sample, sequenced in a study of chemoradiotherapy in HPV16-positive cancers. Using immunoSEQ multiplex PCR, the repertoire was profiled, and TCRdb retains in-frame clones only, with some absent. The sample consists of about 7,000 clones, about 79% of them appearing once. Sample acquisition took place from a patient who underwent chemoradiotherapy. These receptors were collected from a human donor with HPV-associated anogenital cancer.

The chain links TRBV11-1 to TRBJ2-6; a weak D match, TRBD1 (5 bases). Germline CDR1 is SGHAT and CDR2 is FQDESV (reference sequence). Trimming cost V 2 bases and J 0 bases, with 14 bases left between them. This CDR3 region has 18 residues. Here the CDR3 reads CASSLRAGFGSGANVLTF. CDR3 sequence (DNA): TGTGCCAGCAGCTTAAGGGCAGGGTTCGGCTCTGGGGCCAACGTCCTGACTTTC.

This clone was observed a few times. The chain is built from TRBV9 and TRBJ2-1; D uncertain. Germline V gives CDR1 SGDLS, CDR2 YYNGEE. CDR3 length equals 15 residues. Deletions cut 5 bases from V and 6 bases from J, with 18 bases between. Here the CDR3 DNA reads TGTGCCAGCAGTCCGGCCCCGCAGACGTCCAATGAGCAGTTCTTC. This encodes CASSPAPQTSNEQFF.

In this sample, this clone turned up once. The rearrangement links TRBV15 to TRBJ1-2; a possible D gene is TRBD1 (6 bases). Germline CDR1 reads LNHNV; CDR2 reads YYDKDF (reference sequence). V lost 3 bases and J 7 bases, leaving 15 bases between the germline ends. CDR3 length: 14 amino acids. DNA for the CDR3: TGTGCCACCAGCAGGGGGGACAACCACCTTGGCTACACCTTC. Translation: CATSRGDNHLGYTF. Drawing the rest from reference TRBV15 and TRBJ1-2, the complete variable domain is DAMVIQNPRYQVTQFGKPVTLSCSQTLNHNVMYWYQQKSSQAPKLLFHYYDKDFNNEADTPDNFQSRRPNTSFCFLDIRSPGLGDTAMYLCATSRGDNHLGYTFGSGTRLTVV.

V usage is TRBV4-1 and J usage is TRBJ2-7; 7 bases match TRBD1. CDR1 is MGHRA and CDR2 is YSYEKL in the germline V gene. Germline trimming cut 4 bases from V and 1 base from J; bases unmatched to any gene: 4. The CDR3 loop spans 14 amino acids. The CDR3 protein is CASSRQGQSYEQYF. The CDR3 region has the DNA TGCGCCAGCAGCCGACAGGGACAGTCCTACGAGCAGTACTTC.

This sequence joins TRBV30 and TRBJ2-7; TRBD1 matches 9 bases. J gave up 2 bases and V 5 bases, and 1 base lay outside the gene matches. The CDR3 totals 12 residues. Looked up from germline, CDR1 is GTSNPN and CDR2 is SVGIG (reference sequence). CDR3 in amino acids: CAWDRGTYEQYF. The CDR3 nucleotides are TGTGCCTGGGACAGGGGGACCTACGAGCAGTACTTC.

The rearrangement uses TRBV21-1 and TRBJ1-3. TRBV21-1 is an annotated pseudogene. The CDR3 length is 16 residues. CDR3 amino acids: CASSKEVPNGGNTIYF. The DNA for the CDR3 is TGTGCCAGCAGCAAAGAGGTCCCCAATGGGGGAAACACCATATATTTT.

The V gene is TRBV28, the J gene TRBJ2-4, with D possibly called TRBD1 or TRBD2 (7 bases each). V was pared by 5 bases and J by 6 bases, with 17 bases between. Germline loops: CDR1 MDHEN, CDR2 SYDVKM. The CDR3 runs 15 residues. The CDR3 loop reads CASSQAGQPTNIQYF. The CDR3 DNA is TGTGCCAGCAGTCAAGCGGGACAGCCAACAAACATTCAGTACTTC. Full variable domain (rest looked up from reference TRBV28 and TRBJ2-4): DVKVTQSSRYLVKRTGEKVFLECVQDMDHENMFWYRQDPGLGLRLIYFSYDVKMKEKGDIPEGYSVSREKKERFSLILESASTNQTSMYLCASSQAGQPTNIQYFGAGTRLSVL.

The V call is TRBV5-1, the J call TRBJ2-7; 9 bases align to TRBD1. CDR1 SGHRS and CDR2 YFSETQ come from the germline V gene. The CDR3 length is 15 residues. Trimming at V came to 3 bases and at J to 3 bases, leaving 7 bases not matched to a gene. CDR3 in amino acids: CASSSGGTGNYEQYF. The CDR3 DNA reads as TGCGCCAGCAGCTCGGGTGGGACAGGGAACTACGAGCAGTACTTC.

V usage is TRBV19 and J usage is TRBJ2-7, with D hard to call. This CDR3 has 13 residues. Trimming stripped 5 bases from V and 4 bases from J, with 12 bases between. CDR1 and CDR2 (germline): LNHDA, SQIVND (reference sequence). CDR3 sequence (DNA): TGTGCCAGTAGTTTGGCAGAGAATTACGAGCAGTACTTC. Translated, it gives CASSLAENYEQYF.

The V and J genes are TRBV7-8 and TRBJ1-6; a weak D match, TRBD1 (6 bases). The germline CDR1 and CDR2 sequences are SGHVS and FQNEAQ. The V end was cut by 4 bases, the J end by 10 bases, with 14 bases between. The CDR3 covers 14 residues. CDR3 region: CASSSLGGGSPLHF. The CDR3 nucleotides read TGTGCCAGCAGCTCTCTGGGGGGCGGATCACCCCTCCACTTT. The whole variable domain, remainder taken from reference TRBV7-8 and TRBJ1-6, is GAGVSQSPRYKVAKRGQDVALRCDPISGHVSLFWYQQALGQGPEFLTYFQNEAQLDKSGLPSDRFFAERPEGSVSTLKIQRTQQEDSAVYLCASSSLGGGSPLHFGNGTRLTVT.

The chain recombines TRBV6-5 with TRBJ2-7; 9 bases agree with TRBD1. V lost 1 base, J lost 5 bases, and 9 bases stayed unmatched. Germline-derived CDR1 and CDR2 are MNHEY and SVGAGI. The CDR3 is made up of 16 amino acids. CDR3 residues: CASSYFSGTGSDEQYF. The CDR3 coding sequence is TGTGCCAGCAGTTACTTCTCCGGGACAGGGTCCGACGAGCAGTACTTC.

The gene calls are TRBV30 and TRBJ2-7; either TRBD1 or TRBD2 may fit D (6 bases each). The V end lost 4 bases, the J end lost 7 bases, and 17 bases lay between the germline ends. CDR1 GTSNPN and CDR2 SVGIG come from the germline V gene (reference sequence). The CDR3 is 13 amino acids. The DNA of the CDR3 is TGTGCCTGGAATGAGGGGGGAGTTGGGGAGCAGTACTTC. This translates into CAWNEGGVGEQYF.

The chain joins TRBV4-3 to TRBJ1-2, with D uncertain. CDR1 is LGHNA and CDR2 is YSLEER in the germline V gene. This CDR3 is built from 13 residues. V lost 4 bases and J 3 bases, leaving 9 bases between the germline ends. CDR3 bases: TGCGCCAGCAGCCTCAATACAGACTATGGCTACACCTTC. Amino acid sequence: CASSLNTDYGYTF.

This chain connects TRBV28 to TRBJ1-1; TRBD1 matches at 10 bases. After removal of 1 base from V and 5 bases from J, the junction contained 4 bases not matched to a gene. The CDR3 consists of 15 residues. The germline V gene encodes CDR1 MDHEN and CDR2 SYDVKM. The CDR3 bases are TGTGCCAGCAGTTTATTGACAGGGGGCAATACTGAAGCTTTCTTT. This codes for CASSLLTGGNTEAFF.

The V call is TRBV6-1, the J call TRBJ1-5, with TRBD1 identical over 7 bases. With 4 bases clipped from V and 15 bases from J, the junction kept 9 bases outside the gene matches. From germline, CDR1 is MNHNS and CDR2 SASEGT. The length of the CDR3 is 12 residues. The CDR3 reads CASSAQGGAGHF. The DNA for the CDR3 is TGTGCCAGCAGTGCTCAGGGGGGCGCCGGGCATTTT.

This clone was seen only once. The rearrangement links TRBV6-5 to TRBJ1-2, with 8 positions matching TRBD1. Germline loops: CDR1 MNHEY, CDR2 SVGAGI. The CDR3 is 13 residues long. J lost 6 bases, V lost 6 bases, and 6 bases had no gene match. The CDR3 DNA sequence: TGTGCCAGCAGCCCGCCGACAGGGGATGGCTACACCTTC. It specifies CASSPPTGDGYTF.

This chain joins TRBV11-3 and TRBJ2-3; 15 bases agree with TRBD2. J was trimmed by 4 bases and V by 3 bases; bases with no gene match: 2. There are 16 residues in the CDR3. Germline CDR1 SGHNT, CDR2 YENEEA. The CDR3 protein is CASSFGLAGGPDTQYF. CDR3 in DNA: TGTGCCAGCAGCTTCGGACTAGCGGGGGGGCCAGATACGCAGTATTTT.

A single count supports this clone. The chain recombines TRBV9 with TRBJ1-2, with D possibly being TRBD1 (6 bases). Trimming removed 3 bases at V and 4 bases at J, with 13 bases between. This CDR3 has 14 amino acids. Germline values: CDR1 SGDLS, CDR2 YYNGEE. In DNA, the CDR3 is TGTGCCAGCAGCGCCGGGACACAGCTCTATGGCTACACCTTC. Translating gives CASSAGTQLYGYTF.

This clone has just one count. The chain couples TRBV7-2 to TRBJ2-7; D ambiguous. V was shortened by 1 base and J by 3 bases, with 16 bases between the two germline ends. Per the germline V gene, CDR1 is SGHTA and CDR2 is FQGNSA. The CDR3 extends over 16 amino acids. The CDR3 protein is CASSLGIGQVGYEQYF. The CDR3 nucleotides are TGTGCCAGCAGCTTAGGAATCGGGCAGGTCGGCTACGAGCAGTACTTC.

A few counts support this clone. V is TRBV30 and J is TRBJ2-4, with D perhaps TRBD1 (6 bases). The CDR3 length is 15 residues. The germline V and J ends were trimmed by 4 bases and 2 bases, with 15 bases remaining between them. Germline CDR1 reads GTSNPN; CDR2 reads SVGIG (reference sequence). The CDR3 DNA follows: TGTGCCTGGAATGGGGGCTCGTATCCCAAAAACATTCAGTACTTC. As protein: CAWNGGSYPKNIQYF.

The V and J genes are TRBV9 and TRBJ1-6; no reliable D call. V was shortened by 3 bases and J by 1 base, with 8 bases between the two germline ends. The germline V gene has CDR1 SGDLS and CDR2 YYNGEE. The CDR3 totals 15 residues. The CDR3 coding sequence is TGTGCCAGCAGCGGGGGTGTGTCCTATAATTCACCCCTCCACTTT. It yields the protein CASSGGVSYNSPLHF.

The J gene is TRBJ2-7, the V gene TRBV30; 8 bases are a match to TRBD2. Germline lookup yields CDR1 GTSNPN and CDR2 SVGIG (reference sequence). After removal of 0 bases from V and 7 bases from J, the junction contained 5 bases not matched to a gene. The CDR3 loop spans 13 amino acids. The CDR3 loop is CAWSVGLAGEQYF. CDR3 nucleotide sequence: TGTGCCTGGAGTGTAGGATTAGCGGGGGAGCAGTACTTC.

The V gene is TRBV28, the J gene TRBJ2-7; 10 bases agree with TRBD2. CDR1 is MDHEN, CDR2 SYDVKM, per germline. There are 15 residues in the CDR3. The ends lost 3 bases at V and 2 bases at J; junction bases unmatched: 4. CDR3: CASSLTAGGPYEQYF. The DNA for the CDR3 is TGTGCCAGCAGTTTGACAGCGGGAGGGCCCTACGAGCAGTACTTC.